Below, 5 T cell receptor beta chains from the same sample are listed, as sequenced in a study of blood T cells in healthy people across ages. Alongside a J-beta primer mix, a sample-barcoded 5' primer served in a second PCR lasting 7 to 11 cycles. TCRdb used MiXCR to reprocess the 5' RACE reads, holding one entry per CDR3 protein. The profile shows 550,000 to 800,000 distinct CDR3 sequences, approximately 31% of them singletons. Sequenced sample: blood. The receptors shown here come from a woman aged 80 or over in good health.

There are many counts of this clonotype. V and J are TRBV20-1 and TRBJ2-7, with TRBD1 matching over 7 bases. The CDR3 is made up of 15 amino acids. CDR1 is DFQATT and CDR2 is SNEGSKA in the germline V gene (reference sequence). After removal of 6 bases from V and 1 base from J, the junction contained 12 bases not matched to a gene. This CDR3 reads CSAPKRTGLSYEQYF. In DNA, the CDR3 is TGCAGTGCCCCCAAACGGACAGGCCTTTCCTACGAGCAGTACTTC.

This clonotype was detected many times. The chain employs TRBV5-5 and TRBJ2-7; 9 bases agree with TRBD1. Germline assignment: CDR1 SGHKS and CDR2 YYEKEE (reference sequence). This CDR3 has 15 amino acids. The J segment lost 1 base and the V segment lost 4 bases, leaving 6 bases of the junction unmatched. The CDR3 loop reads CASSTGQGYSYEQYF. CDR3 nucleotides: TGTGCCAGCAGCACTGGACAGGGGTATTCCTACGAGCAGTACTTC.

This rearrangement joins TRBV7-9 to TRBJ2-7, with D perhaps matching TRBD1 (6 bases). Per germline, CDR1 SEHNR and CDR2 FQNEAQ (reference sequence). V was clipped by 1 base and J by 12 bases, with 10 bases between them. This CDR3 is 11 amino acids long. The CDR3 coding sequence is TGTGCCAGCAGCTTAGATTCAGGGGCGTACTTC. It codes for CASSLDSGAYF.

This clonotype was counted at least ten times. CDR3 DNA: TGTGCCAGCAGGTCCACAGGCAATACCTACGAGCAGTACTTC. This sequence encodes CASRSTGNTYEQYF. The chain joins TRBV28 to TRBJ2-7; possibly TRBD1 for D (5 bases). This CDR3 is 14 amino acids long. Trimming left V 6 bases short and J 2 bases short, with 14 bases between. CDR1 and CDR2 (germline): MDHEN, SYDVKM.

This clonotype was seen more than once but under ten times. A clone one base away is much larger, so this may be a read error. This chain links TRBV6-6 with TRBJ2-3; TRBD2 aligns across 7 bases. CDR3 size: 15 residues. Germline V gene lookup returns CDR1 MNHNY and CDR2 SVGAGI (reference sequence). J was trimmed by 2 bases and V by 3 bases; bases with no gene match: 5. The CDR3 is CASSYWGLPTDTQYF. The CDR3, as DNA: TGTGCCAGCAGTTATTGGGGACTACCCACAGATACGCAGTATTTT.